This T cell receptor (beta chain) is drawn from a study of T cell changes during pregnancy in multiple sclerosis. This clone was picked up one time. Sequencing used immunoSEQ multiplex PCR; TCRdb keeps in-frame clones, though not all of them. In the table there are around 30,000 clones, 90% to 95% of which are singletons. V lost 3 bases to trimming and J lost 3 bases; unmatched junction nucleotides: 4. The CDR3 spans 14 residues. Germline lookup yields CDR1 SGHNT and CDR2 YYREEE (reference sequence). The sequencing used CD4+ T cells from peripheral blood mononuclear cells, collected in the second trimester of pregnancy. This chain connects TRBV5-4 to TRBJ2-7; TRBD1 agrees at 9 bases. The TCR sequence derives from a female donor with multiple sclerosis, enrolled in a pregnancy study. This chain's CDR3 is CASSSPGQGYEQYF. CDR3 nucleotides: TGTGCCAGCAGCTCCCCGGGACAGGGCTACGAGCAGTACTTC.